Presented here are 27 T cell receptor beta chains from one specimen sequenced in a study of response to subunit inactivated influenza vaccine. A single record per CDR3 protein comes from TCRdb applying MiXCR to the RT-PCR reads. The sample has some 640,000 distinct CDR3 sequences; approximately 15% are singletons. This sample comprised PBMCs from blood, obtained 14 days before vaccination. The receptor source for this set is a man between 45 and 60 years old who received an inactivated influenza vaccine.

The chain couples TRBV15 to TRBJ1-5; tentatively, D is TRBD1 (6 bases). This CDR3 is built from 13 residues. V was trimmed by 9 bases and J by 7 bases, leaving 16 bases between them. Germline values: CDR1 LNHNV, CDR2 YYDKDF (reference sequence). CDR3 sequence reads: CATAQGTGQPQHF. CDR3 DNA: TGTGCCACGGCACAGGGAACCGGACAGCCCCAGCATTTT.

This clonotype occurred a few times. This rearrangement joins TRBV2 to TRBJ1-6; a weak D match, TRBD1 (6 bases). The CDR3 loop spans 13 amino acids. Trimming left V 11 bases short and J 9 bases short, with 17 bases between. CDR1 and CDR2 from the germline V gene are SNHLY and FYNNEI. The CDR3 nucleotides are TGTGCCGGGGGGGCGGACGGTGCTTCACCCCTCCACTTT. This sequence encodes CAGGADGASPLHF. Supplemented by reference TRBV2 and TRBJ1-6, the full variable domain reads EPEVTQTPSHQVTQMGQEVILRCVPISNHLYFYWYRQILGQKVEFLVSFYNNEISEKSEIFDDQFSVERPDGSNFTLKIRSTKLEDSAMYFCAGGADGASPLHFGNGTRLTVT.

V is TRBV5-1 and J is TRBJ1-2, with 7 nucleotides matching TRBD1. V lost 5 bases and J lost 4; bases outside the gene matches: 8. Germline V gene data show CDR1 as SGHRS and CDR2 as YFSETQ. There are 14 residues in the CDR3. CDR3 coding DNA: TGCGCCAGCAGTTCGAGGGGGCGGACCTATGGCTACACCTTC. This translates into CASSSRGRTYGYTF.

The sample holds many counts of this clonotype. This chain uses TRBV28 with TRBJ2-2; 11 bases match TRBD1. With 6 bases clipped from V and 6 bases from J, the junction kept 6 bases outside the gene matches. The CDR3 covers 15 residues. The germline gives CDR1 MDHEN, CDR2 SYDVKM. As DNA, the CDR3 is TGTGCCAGCAGGCGGACAGGGGGCCTCGCCGGGGAGCTGTTTTTT. Its protein is CASRRTGGLAGELFF.

V is TRBV5-1 and J is TRBJ1-2; D uncertain. The ends were cut back, 4 bases at V and 0 bases at J, with 10 bases in the middle. The CDR3 contains 14 residues. Per germline, CDR1 SGHRS and CDR2 YFSETQ. CDR3 loop: CASSVTIANYGYTF. The CDR3 region has the DNA TGCGCCAGCAGCGTGACCATAGCTAACTATGGCTACACCTTC. The whole variable domain, filled in from reference TRBV5-1 and TRBJ1-2, reads KAGVTQTPRYLIKTRGQQVTLSCSPISGHRSVSWYQQTPGQGLQFLFEYFSETQRNKGNFPGRFSGRQFSNSRSEMNVSTLELGDSALYLCASSVTIANYGYTFGSGTRLTVV.

The J gene is TRBJ2-1, the V gene TRBV5-1; D is perhaps TRBD2 (5 bases). Germline CDR1 SGHRS, CDR2 YFSETQ. V lost 5 bases, J lost 0 bases, and 9 bases lay in between. This CDR3 comprises 14 residues. As DNA, the CDR3 is TGCGCCAGCAGGATGCGGGTCTCCTACAATGAGCAGTTCTTC. Translating it yields CASRMRVSYNEQFF.

This clonotype was recorded a few times. The gene calls are TRBV27 and TRBJ1-1, with D possibly TRBD1 on 6 matching bases. Germline CDR1 is MNHEY and CDR2 is SMNVEV (reference sequence). V shed 2 bases and J shed 3 bases, with 10 bases lying between them. The CDR3 extends over 14 amino acids. The CDR3 loop is CASSLPGVDTEAFF. CDR3 in DNA: TGTGCCAGCAGTTTACCAGGGGTTGACACTGAAGCTTTCTTT.

This clonotype was recorded many times. V is TRBV7-9 and J is TRBJ1-5; the D is unclear. Trimming cost V 3 bases and J 2 bases, with 5 bases left between them. The CDR3 is made up of 13 amino acids. Germline V lookup: CDR1 SEHNR, CDR2 FQNEAQ (reference sequence). The CDR3 region has the DNA TGTGCCAGCAGCTTTGGGGGCAATCAGCCCCAGCATTTT. Translated: CASSFGGNQPQHF.

This clonotype was seen a few times. One junction end does not reproduce the germline sequence, and a read error may be involved. The rearrangement joins TRBV7-7 to TRBJ2-2; D perhaps matches TRBD1 (5 bases). The germline CDR1 and CDR2 sequences are SSHAT and FNYEAQ (reference sequence). The CDR3 has 15 amino acids. The CDR3 loop reads CASSFVRAYTGELFF. In DNA, the CDR3 is TGTGCTAGCAGCTTTGTCAGGGCTTACACCGGGGAGCTGTTTTTT.

The chain carries TRBV5-1 and TRBJ2-1; TRBD1 matches 9 bases. Germline V gene sequence: CDR1 SGHRS, CDR2 YFSETQ. V lost 4 bases, J lost 4 bases, and 6 bases stayed unmatched. The CDR3 has 15 amino acids. CDR3 protein: CASSRPTGGYNEQFF. In DNA form, the CDR3 reads TGCGCCAGCAGCAGGCCGACAGGGGGGTACAATGAGCAGTTCTTC.

The gene calls are TRBV7-2 and TRBJ2-7; weak D call: TRBD2 (5 bases). CDR1 is SGHTA, CDR2 FQGNSA, per germline. The CDR3 is made up of 12 amino acids. Trimming removed 5 bases at V and 7 bases at J, with 12 bases between. The CDR3 nucleotides read TGTGCCAGCAGCCTCTTAGCGAGTGAGCAGTACTTC. It translates to CASSLLASEQYF.

There are a few counts of this clonotype. This sequence may be a read error, since a much larger clone differs from it by one base. The CDR3 loop is CASRRQGYYGYTF. CDR3 nucleotide sequence: TGTGCCAGCAGAAGACAGGGGTACTATGGCTACACCTTC. This chain links TRBV6-2 or TRBV6-3 with TRBJ1-2, with 8 bases identical to TRBD1. This CDR3 comprises 13 residues. The germline gives CDR1 MNHEY, CDR2 SVGEGT. The trim removed 6 bases at V and 3 bases at J, leaving 3 bases unmatched.

The chain has TRBV29-1 and TRBJ2-5, with D unclear. Germline lookup yields CDR1 SQVTM and CDR2 ANQGSEA. V lost 3 bases, J lost 5 bases, and 10 bases lay in between. This CDR3 spans 12 amino acids. CDR3: CSVDWGLETQYF. As DNA, the CDR3 is TGCAGCGTTGACTGGGGTCTGGAGACCCAGTACTTC.

The rearrangement links TRBV3-1 to TRBJ2-7; 9 nucleotides align to TRBD2. The CDR3 covers 15 residues. The germline V gene encodes CDR1 LGHDT and CDR2 YNNKEL (reference sequence). V dropped 0 bases and J dropped 6; count of bases not matched to a gene: 6. The CDR3 DNA follows: TGTGCCAGCAGCCAAGAAAGTAGCGGGAGAGGCGAGCAGTACTTC. Residues: CASSQESSGRGEQYF.

This clonotype showed up just a few times. The chain is built from TRBV27 and TRBJ2-4, with 9 positions matching TRBD2. The CDR3 is made up of 17 amino acids. The J segment lost 0 bases and the V segment lost 5 bases, leaving 8 bases of the junction unmatched. The germline CDR1 and CDR2 sequences are MNHEY and SMNVEV (reference sequence). CDR3 in DNA: TGTGCCAGCAGTCCCTTTGCGGGGGGGGTAGCCAAAAACATTCAGTACTTC. It codes for CASSPFAGGVAKNIQYF.

The rearrangement links TRBV2 to TRBJ1-2; 8 nucleotides agree with TRBD1. Germline V gene data show CDR1 as SNHLY and CDR2 as FYNNEI. V dropped 6 bases and J dropped 7; count of bases not matched to a gene: 7. The CDR3 is 13 residues long. The CDR3 protein is CASRPDRVSGYTF. The CDR3, as DNA: TGTGCCAGCAGGCCGGACAGGGTTAGTGGCTACACCTTC.

This clonotype has a handful of counts. J is TRBJ2-4 and V is TRBV20-1, with D maybe TRBD2 (5 bases). Germline loops: CDR1 DFQATT, CDR2 SNEGSKA (reference sequence). The CDR3 has 14 residues. The V end lost 0 bases, the J end lost 8 bases, and 14 bases lay between the germline ends. The CDR3 reads CSARDNGMRDIQYF. The CDR3 bases are TGCAGTGCTAGAGATAACGGGATGCGAGACATTCAGTACTTC.

The chain uses TRBV6-1 and TRBJ1-1; no definite D call. From germline, CDR1 is MNHNS and CDR2 SASEGT. V shed 5 bases and J shed 3 bases, with 13 bases lying between them. This CDR3 spans 14 amino acids. Here the CDR3 reads CASSHSRAHTEAFF. Here the CDR3 DNA reads TGTGCCAGCAGTCATAGTCGGGCTCACACTGAAGCTTTCTTT.

The genes are TRBV15 and TRBJ1-4; possible D gene TRBD1, 5 bases. Germline V CDR1 and CDR2: LNHNV, YYDKDF (reference sequence). The CDR3 covers 18 residues. The V and J ends lost 0 bases and 0 bases respectively, with 14 bases between them. CDR3 DNA sequence: TGTGCCACCAGCAGAGATCGGGGCAGGGCTGCAACTAATGAAAAACTGTTTTTT. The encoded protein is CATSRDRGRAATNEKLFF.

V and J are TRBV20-1 and TRBJ1-5; no clear D gene. This CDR3 spans 14 amino acids. Germline values: CDR1 DFQATT, CDR2 SNEGSKA (reference sequence). Trimming removed 0 bases from V and 3 bases from J, with 9 bases in between. CDR3 in amino acids: CSARDPASNQPQHF. Here the CDR3 DNA reads TGCAGTGCTAGAGATCCGGCCTCCAATCAGCCCCAGCATTTT.

The chain couples TRBV15 to TRBJ2-7; D is uncertain. This CDR3 spans 13 amino acids. Trimming took 0 bases from V and 6 from J, leaving 9 bases between them. Per the germline V gene, CDR1 is LNHNV and CDR2 is YYDKDF (reference sequence). The CDR3 sequence is CATSRDLKGEQYF. In DNA form, the CDR3 reads TGTGCCACCAGCAGAGACCTAAAGGGCGAGCAGTACTTC.

Here the CDR3 DNA reads TGTGCCAGCAGTGAATACGGGGTGTCTGAGACCCAGTACTTC. It specifies CASSEYGVSETQYF. The V and J genes are TRBV6-1 and TRBJ2-5; possibly TRBD2 for D (5 bases). The germline V gene encodes CDR1 MNHNS and CDR2 SASEGT. The CDR3 runs 14 residues. Trimming stripped 2 bases from V and 5 bases from J, with 12 bases between.

This clonotype was observed a handful of times. The chain employs TRBV20-1 and TRBJ1-1; D not resolved. The CDR3 is 13 amino acids. V was trimmed by 3 bases and J by 1 base, leaving 9 bases between them. Germline CDR1 and CDR2: DFQATT and SNEGSKA (reference sequence). CDR3 sequence: CSARITANTEAFF. The CDR3 bases are TGCAGTGCTAGGATAACAGCGAACACTGAAGCTTTCTTT.

For this clonotype: Possible read error: a much larger clone is one base away. The J gene is TRBJ2-1, the V gene TRBV4-3; the match to TRBD2 covers 10 bases. The CDR3 contains 17 residues. CDR1 is LGHNA, CDR2 YSLEER, per germline. The V and J ends lost 1 base and 0 bases, in that order; junction bases with no gene match: 3. The CDR3 is CASSQGASGSSYNEQFF. DNA of the CDR3: TGCGCCAGCAGCCAAGGGGCTAGCGGGAGCTCCTACAATGAGCAGTTCTTC.

To note about this clonotype: This may arise from a read error, as a much more abundant clone is one base away. This sequence joins TRBV12-3 or TRBV12-4 and TRBJ1-5; D remains ambiguous. The CDR3 sequence is 14 residues long. V lost 4 bases to trimming and J lost 2 bases, with 9 bases between them. The CDR3 here is CASSSRGGNQPQHF. The CDR3 DNA is TGTGCCAGCAGTTCACGGGGTGGCAATCAGCCCCAGCATTTT.

The V call is TRBV11-1, the J call TRBJ2-1; D is perhaps TRBD2 (6 bases). This CDR3 is built from 21 residues. Per the germline V gene, CDR1 is SGHAT and CDR2 is FQDESV (reference sequence). V was shortened by 6 bases and J by 6 bases, with 36 bases between the two germline ends. The CDR3: CASRYRTTGSERTNRSNEQFF. DNA for the CDR3: TGTGCCAGCAGATACCGGACTACCGGGAGTGAGCGTACGAACCGCAGCAATGAGCAGTTCTTC. The full variable domain, with the rest looked up from reference TRBV11-1 and TRBJ2-1, is EAEVAQSPRYKITEKSQAVAFWCDPISGHATLYWYRQILGQGPELLVQFQDESVVDDSQLPKDRFSAERLKGVDSTLKIQPAELGDSAMYLCASRYRTTGSERTNRSNEQFFGPGTRLTVL.

The rearrangement uses TRBV29-1 and TRBJ1-2; no clear D. The CDR3 is 12 amino acids. V was pared by 8 bases and J by 6 bases, with 16 bases between. CDR1 is SQVTM, CDR2 ANQGSEA, per germline. The CDR3 nucleotides are TGCAGCTCCGGGTCTGGTCTCGATGGCTACACCTTC. Amino acids: CSSGSGLDGYTF.